This TCR beta chain is from a study of cytomegalovirus exposure and HLA in healthy donors. Broader study findings: A previous analysis found most TCR beta V segments productive roughly 87% or roughly 30% of the time. Later, an analysis showed that TCR beta chains associated with HLA were more clonally expanded than others that were equally common. Later on, a genetic analysis was performed. It linked a missense variant in DCLRE1C with V- and J-gene trimming of TCR beta.

The CDR3 runs to 13 residues. Germline V CDR1 and CDR2: SGHDT, YYEEEE. V was trimmed by 4 bases and J by 8 bases, leaving 13 bases between them. Primers included in the PCR were 60 Vbeta and 13 Jbeta primers. TCRdb's table, derived via immunoSEQ multiplex PCR, lists solely in-frame clones and lacks some. The sample yields 75,000 to 95,000 clones, around 70% seen once. As for this clone: Its matching antigen is unknown.

The sequenced material came from PBMCs. The clonotype originates from a man aged 50-60 years in good health and CMV-seronegative. The chain couples TRBV5-6 to TRBJ1-3; tentatively, D is TRBD1 (6 bases). The CDR3 here is CASSPQGRYTIYF. The CDR3 coding sequence is TGTGCCAGCAGCCCACAGGGTCGGTACACCATATATTTT.